This TCR beta chain came from a study of identical twins. Whole-study results and caveats: While abundant cord blood beta clonotypes carried fewer insertions, memory repertoires showed no such pattern.

cDNA molecules carried unique molecular identifiers, and template switching added a universal primer site. TCRdb analysed the 5' RACE reads with MiXCR anew, one entry per CDR3 protein. Of some 500,000 distinct CDR3 sequences listed, roughly an eighth are singletons. The junction had 10 bases not matched to a gene; V was cut back by 5 bases and J by 4 bases. The CDR3 extends over 16 amino acids. Germline V gene sequence: CDR1 KGHDR, CDR2 SFDVKD. With respect to this clonotype: Its antigen is undetermined.

In addition, the sample was reused for a study of yellow fever vaccine responses in identical twins.

The sequencing sample was made of CD4+ T cells sorted from blood. V is TRBV24-1 and J is TRBJ2-1; 7 bases agree with TRBD2. This TCR was recovered from a woman aged 18-30 years in good health. In nucleotides, the CDR3 is TGTGCCACCAGTGGTCGACGGGACTACCCTTACAATGAGCAGTTCTTC. It translates to CATSGRRDYPYNEQFF.